This T cell receptor (beta chain) emerged from a study of T cell responses to AZD1222 COVID-19 vaccine. Study conclusions and caveats: Repertoires in all cases were sampled only once the peak T cell response had passed. It should be noted that donors were predominantly white British and more often female, and clonal diversity was possibly underestimated.

Turning to this clone: Its specificity is unknown.

Sequencing used immunoSEQ multiplex PCR; TCRdb keeps in-frame clones, though not all of them. The repertoire consists of 180,000 or so clones, with around 92% occurring once and the leading ten covering approximately 1.2%. The source was peripheral blood, collected 28 days after the second AZD1222 dose. The TCR was taken from an adult who received the AZD1222 COVID-19 vaccine.

DNA of the CDR3: TGTGCCACCGTAATAACAGGGGGGACCTCCTATAATTCACCCCTCCACTTT. This sequence encodes CATVITGGTSYNSPLHF. The V gene is TRBV28, the J gene TRBJ1-6; 8 bases map to TRBD1. Looked up from germline, CDR1 is MDHEN and CDR2 is SYDVKM. The V gene end was trimmed by 10 bases and the J gene end by 0 bases; junction bases not matched to a gene: 11. This CDR3 is built from 17 residues.